The rows below give T cell receptor beta chains drawn from one sample of a study of blood T cell repertoires in COVID-19. The protocol was immunoSEQ multiplex PCR, while the TCRdb copy is restricted to in-frame clones and leaves out a portion. The sample shows tens of thousands of clones, approximately 91% of them seen only once. Sequenced sample: peripheral blood. The receptors shown here come from a human donor in a cohort sampled during active COVID-19. CDR3s include the opening cysteine and the closing phenylalanine or tryptophan. Fields, in order: V gene, J gene, D gene, CDR3 DNA, CDR3 protein. The D gene is left open where the match is weak.

V gene: TRBV7-2; J gene: TRBJ2-7; D gene: TRBD2; CDR3 DNA: TGTGCCAGCACCGCCGGACAACCGGGACTAGCGGGCGAGCAGTACTTC; CDR3 protein: CASTAGQPGLAGEQYF
V gene: TRBV11-3; J gene: TRBJ2-1; D gene: -; CDR3 DNA: TGTGCCAGCACGGCGGGCCTTCAGGCGAATGAGCAGTTCTTC; CDR3 protein: CASTAGLQANEQFF
V gene: TRBV25-1; J gene: TRBJ1-1; D gene: -; CDR3 DNA: TGTGCCAGCAAGGCAGGGTCGTTTGCTGAAGCTTTCTTT; CDR3 protein: CASKAGSFAEAFF
V gene: TRBV27; J gene: TRBJ1-5; D gene: -; CDR3 DNA: TGTGCCAGCAGTTTATATCCGGGGGACGGCAATCAGCCCCAGCATTTT; CDR3 protein: CASSLYPGDGNQPQHF
V gene: TRBV7-2; J gene: TRBJ2-7; D gene: -; CDR3 DNA: TGTGCCAGCAGCTTAGCGGCACTAGGGGGAGTTACGGTGTACGAGCAGTACTTC; CDR3 protein: CASSLAALGGVTVYEQYF
V gene: TRBV11-3; J gene: TRBJ2-7; D gene: TRBD2; CDR3 DNA: TGTGCCAGCAGCTCGGGGGGGACCATCTCATACGAGCAGTACTTC; CDR3 protein: CASSSGGTISYEQYF
V gene: TRBV18; J gene: TRBJ2-7; D gene: -; CDR3 DNA: TGTGCCAGCTCACCACCGGGCAGCTCCTACGAGCAGTACTTC; CDR3 protein: CASSPPGSSYEQYF
V gene: TRBV6-5; J gene: TRBJ2-7; D gene: -; CDR3 DNA: TGTGCCAGCAACAACGGGGGTCCCCAGTACTTC; CDR3 protein: CASNNGGPQYF
V gene: TRBV4-1; J gene: TRBJ2-3; D gene: TRBD2; CDR3 DNA: TGCGCCAGCAGCCCTGGACTAGTCGGCACAGATACGCAGTATTTT; CDR3 protein: CASSPGLVGTDTQYF
V gene: TRBV28; J gene: TRBJ2-5; D gene: -; CDR3 DNA: TGTGCCAGCAACCTCCCGGGGAGGGAGACCCAGTACTTC; CDR3 protein: CASNLPGRETQYF
V gene: TRBV6-1; J gene: TRBJ2-1; D gene: TRBD2; CDR3 DNA: TGTGCCAGCAGTGAACCAGGGACTAGGGGGTCCTACAATGAGCAGTTCTTC; CDR3 protein: CASSEPGTRGSYNEQFF
V gene: TRBV4-2; J gene: TRBJ1-2; D gene: -; CDR3 DNA: TGTGCCAGCAGCCCCAGAGGGACTAACTATGGCTACACCTTC; CDR3 protein: CASSPRGTNYGYTF
V gene: TRBV15; J gene: TRBJ1-4; D gene: -; CDR3 DNA: TGTGCCACCAGCAGAGAATCGAGAGAAAAACTGTTTTTT; CDR3 protein: CATSRESREKLFF
V gene: TRBV4-2; J gene: TRBJ2-3; D gene: TRBD2; CDR3 DNA: TGTGCCAGCAGCCAAGATTTGAGGACTAGCGGTTACACAGATACGCAGTATTTT; CDR3 protein: CASSQDLRTSGYTDTQYF
V gene: TRBV9; J gene: TRBJ1-4; D gene: -; CDR3 DNA: TGTGCCAGCAGCGTCTCCCTACTGGAGGGGGAAAAACTGTTTTTT; CDR3 protein: CASSVSLLEGEKLFF
V gene: TRBV10-3; J gene: TRBJ1-1; D gene: TRBD1; CDR3 DNA: TGTGCCATCAGTGATATGTCCGGGACAGGGATTGGGAACACTGAAGCTTTCTTT; CDR3 protein: CAISDMSGTGIGNTEAFF
V gene: TRBV19; J gene: TRBJ1-4; D gene: TRBD1; CDR3 DNA: TGTGCCAGTAGTATATCAATGACAGGGGGCTTCGGAAAACTGTTTTTT; CDR3 protein: CASSISMTGGFGKLFF